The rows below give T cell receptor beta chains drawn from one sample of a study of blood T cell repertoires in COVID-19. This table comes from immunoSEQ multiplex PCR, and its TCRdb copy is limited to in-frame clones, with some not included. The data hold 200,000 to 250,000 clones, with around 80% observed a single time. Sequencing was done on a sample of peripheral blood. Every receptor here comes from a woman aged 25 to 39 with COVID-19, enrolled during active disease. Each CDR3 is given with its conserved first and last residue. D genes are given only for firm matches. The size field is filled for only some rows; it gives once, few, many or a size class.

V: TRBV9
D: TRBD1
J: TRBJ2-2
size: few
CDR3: CASSVARDRTNTGELFF
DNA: TGTGCCAGCAGCGTAGCCCGGGACAGAACGAACACCGGGGAGCTGTTTTTT

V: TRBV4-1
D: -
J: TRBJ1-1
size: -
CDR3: CASSQTGYRTEAFF
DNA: TGCGCCAGCAGCCAGACGGGTTACAGGACTGAAGCTTTCTTT

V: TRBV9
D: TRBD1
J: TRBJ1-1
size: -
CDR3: CASSVGTGYFKAFF
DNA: TGTGCCAGCAGCGTAGGGACAGGGTATTTTAAAGCTTTCTTT

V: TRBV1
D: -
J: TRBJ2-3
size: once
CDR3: CTSRLLREGWGDTQYF
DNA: TGCACCAGCAGGCTCTTACGGGAGGGGTGGGGAGATACGCAGTATTTT

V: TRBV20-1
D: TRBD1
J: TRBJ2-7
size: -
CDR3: CSASRPGTGYEQYF
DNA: TGCAGTGCTAGTCGTCCCGGGACAGGGTACGAGCAGTACTTC

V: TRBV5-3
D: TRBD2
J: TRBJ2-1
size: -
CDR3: CANPWASGRGSYNEQFF
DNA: TGTGCCAACCCCTGGGCTAGCGGGAGGGGGTCCTACAATGAGCAGTTCTTC

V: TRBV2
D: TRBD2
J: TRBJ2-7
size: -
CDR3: CASSAGGLAGASDEQYF
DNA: TGTGCCAGCAGTGCAGGTGGGCTGGCGGGAGCAAGCGACGAGCAGTACTTC

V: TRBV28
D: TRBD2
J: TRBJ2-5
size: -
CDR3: CASSLAGGEETQYF
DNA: TGTGCCAGCAGTTTGGCGGGGGGAGAAGAGACCCAGTACTTC

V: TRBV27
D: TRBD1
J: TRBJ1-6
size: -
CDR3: CASSLIGGESGNSPLHF
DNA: TGTGCCAGCAGTTTGATAGGGGGCGAATCGGGAAATTCACCCCTCCACTTT

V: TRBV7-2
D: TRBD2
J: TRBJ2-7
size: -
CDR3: CASSFDPRVAGMNYEQYF
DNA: TGTGCCAGCAGCTTCGACCCCCGCGTAGCGGGAATGAACTACGAGCAGTACTTC

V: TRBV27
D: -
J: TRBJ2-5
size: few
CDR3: CASSPDTAGFETQYF
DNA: TGTGCCAGCAGTCCTGACACCGCGGGCTTCGAGACCCAGTACTTC

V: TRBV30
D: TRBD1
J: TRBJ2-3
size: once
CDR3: CAWSVGQGPSTDTQYF
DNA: TGTGCCTGGAGTGTAGGACAGGGACCTAGCACAGATACGCAGTATTTT

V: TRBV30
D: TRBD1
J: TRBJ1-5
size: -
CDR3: CAWSVGTGGRQPQHF
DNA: TGTGCCTGGAGTGTGGGGACAGGGGGCCGTCAGCCCCAGCATTTT

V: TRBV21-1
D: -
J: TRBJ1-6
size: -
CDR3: CASSPGGGTGRSPLHF
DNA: TGTGCCAGCAGCCCTGGGGGTGGGACAGGGCGCTCACCCCTCCACTTT

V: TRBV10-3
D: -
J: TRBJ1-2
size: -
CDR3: CAISESRGGDGYTF
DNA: TGTGCCATCAGTGAGTCAAGGGGGGGAGATGGCTACACCTTC

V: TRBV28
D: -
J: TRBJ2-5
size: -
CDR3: CASSPRTETQYF
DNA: TGTGCCAGCAGTCCCAGAACAGAGACCCAGTACTTC

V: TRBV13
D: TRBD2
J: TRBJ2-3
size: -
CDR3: CASSYRPTSVTSDTQYF
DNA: TGTGCCAGCAGCTACCGCCCGACTAGCGTCACGTCAGATACGCAGTATTTT

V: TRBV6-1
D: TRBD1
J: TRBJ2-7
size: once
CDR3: CASSGGTGGFPAGGYEQYF
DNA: TGTGCCAGCAGTGGCGGGACAGGGGGGTTCCCCGCGGGCGGCTACGAGCAGTACTTC

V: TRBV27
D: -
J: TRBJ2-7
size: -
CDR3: CASSRGRYMDEQYF
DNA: TGTGCCAGCAGCCGAGGAAGGTACATGGACGAGCAGTACTTC

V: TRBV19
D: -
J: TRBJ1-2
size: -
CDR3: CASTLRGPSGYGYTF
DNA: TGTGCCAGTACCCTCAGGGGCCCCTCTGGGTATGGCTACACCTTC

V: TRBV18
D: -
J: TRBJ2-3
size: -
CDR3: CASSPTQLGTDTQYF
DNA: TGTGCCAGCTCACCGACTCAGCTTGGCACAGATACGCAGTATTTT

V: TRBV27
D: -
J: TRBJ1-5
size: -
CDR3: CASSLDSPDQPQHF
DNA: TGTGCCAGCAGTTTAGACAGCCCCGATCAGCCCCAGCATTTT

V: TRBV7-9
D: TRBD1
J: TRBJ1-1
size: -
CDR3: CASSYGTGKNTEAFF
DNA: TGTGCCAGCAGTTATGGGACAGGGAAGAACACTGAAGCTTTCTTT

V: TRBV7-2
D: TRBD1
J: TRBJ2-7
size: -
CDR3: CASSPGQGQVYEQYF
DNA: TGTGCCAGCAGCCCCGGACAGGGTCAGGTCTACGAGCAGTACTTC

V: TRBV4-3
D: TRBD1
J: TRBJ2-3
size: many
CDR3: CASSQVVGQGPQYF
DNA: TGCGCCAGCAGCCAAGTTGTAGGACAGGGGCCGCAGTATTTT

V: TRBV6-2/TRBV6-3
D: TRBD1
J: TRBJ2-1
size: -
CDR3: CASSSAGGQYYNEQFF
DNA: TGTGCCAGCAGTTCCGCAGGGGGACAATACTACAATGAGCAGTTCTTC

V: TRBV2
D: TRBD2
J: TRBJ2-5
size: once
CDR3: CASGRTSGAILRGAQYF
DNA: TGTGCCAGCGGAAGGACTAGCGGGGCCATTCTACGAGGGGCCCAGTACTTC

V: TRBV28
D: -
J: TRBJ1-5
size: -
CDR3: CASSLAGASNQPQHF
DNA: TGTGCCAGCAGTTTGGCAGGGGCGAGCAATCAGCCCCAGCATTTT

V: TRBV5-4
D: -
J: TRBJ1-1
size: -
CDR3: CASSLKGGQNTEAFF
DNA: TGTGCCAGCAGCTTGAAAGGAGGGCAGAACACTGAAGCTTTCTTT

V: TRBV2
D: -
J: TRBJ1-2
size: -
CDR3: CARGGALNGYTF
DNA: TGTGCCCGAGGTGGGGCCTTAAATGGCTACACCTTC

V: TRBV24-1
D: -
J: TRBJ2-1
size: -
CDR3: CATSDKRVYNEQFF
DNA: TGTGCCACCAGTGATAAGCGGGTCTACAATGAGCAGTTCTTC

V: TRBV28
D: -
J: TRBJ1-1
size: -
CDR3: CASSLILQGYMNTEAFF
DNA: TGTGCCAGCAGTTTAATCCTCCAGGGCTACATGAACACTGAAGCTTTCTTT

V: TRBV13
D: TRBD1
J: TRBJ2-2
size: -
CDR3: CASSSRRGQGNTGELFF
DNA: TGTGCCAGCAGCTCCCGAAGGGGACAGGGGAACACCGGGGAGCTGTTTTTT